Below, one T cell receptor (beta chain) is given with its context. Some clones are missing from TCRdb's copy, which holds only in-frame ones; the method was immunoSEQ multiplex PCR. The data contain 250,000 to 350,000 clones, around 85% of them singletons. Adults between roughly 18 and 95 years of age took part from 24 US areas. What the recovered Cohort 3 donors had was two negative PCRs, clearance, or symptom resolution. The sample belongs to a study of blood T cell repertoires in COVID-19. About the study: The analysed material was cDNA or gDNA that came from T cells, B-cell-depleted T cells, or PBMCs.

This CDR3 comprises 13 residues. V was cut by 6 bases and J by 2 bases, with 9 bases left in between. The TCR sequence derives from a woman under 40 who had recovered from COVID-19. V gene TRBV12-3 or TRBV12-4 combines with J gene TRBJ2-3, with D hard to call. Sequenced sample: PBMCs or T cells enriched from blood (not recorded which). The CDR3 DNA is TGTGCCAGCAGAGCCGGGTCCACAGATACGCAGTATTTT. Translating it yields CASRAGSTDTQYF.